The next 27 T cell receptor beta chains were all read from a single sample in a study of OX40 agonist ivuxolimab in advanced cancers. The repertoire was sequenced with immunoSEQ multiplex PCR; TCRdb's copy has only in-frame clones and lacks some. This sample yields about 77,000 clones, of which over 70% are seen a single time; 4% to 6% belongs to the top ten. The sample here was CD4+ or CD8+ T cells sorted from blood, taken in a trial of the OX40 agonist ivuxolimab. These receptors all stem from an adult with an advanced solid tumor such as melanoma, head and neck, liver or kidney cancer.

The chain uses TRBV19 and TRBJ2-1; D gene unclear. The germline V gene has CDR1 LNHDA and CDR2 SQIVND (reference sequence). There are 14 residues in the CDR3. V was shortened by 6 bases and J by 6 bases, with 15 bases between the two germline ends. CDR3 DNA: TGTGCCAGTAGACGGAACCAGAATTTCAATGAGCAGTTCTTC. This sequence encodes CASRRNQNFNEQFF.

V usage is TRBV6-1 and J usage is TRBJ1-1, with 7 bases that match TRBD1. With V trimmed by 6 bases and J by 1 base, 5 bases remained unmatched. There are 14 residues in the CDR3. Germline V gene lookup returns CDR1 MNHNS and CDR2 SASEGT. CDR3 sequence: CASSSGQTNTEAFF. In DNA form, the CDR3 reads TGTGCCAGCAGCTCGGGACAGACGAACACTGAAGCTTTCTTT.

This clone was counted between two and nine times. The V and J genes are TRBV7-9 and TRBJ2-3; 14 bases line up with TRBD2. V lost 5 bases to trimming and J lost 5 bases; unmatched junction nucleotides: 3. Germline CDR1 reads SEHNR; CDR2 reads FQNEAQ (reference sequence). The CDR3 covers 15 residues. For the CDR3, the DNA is TGTGCCAGCAGCAGACTAGCGGGAGGGCAAGATACGCAGTATTTT. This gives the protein CASSRLAGGQDTQYF.

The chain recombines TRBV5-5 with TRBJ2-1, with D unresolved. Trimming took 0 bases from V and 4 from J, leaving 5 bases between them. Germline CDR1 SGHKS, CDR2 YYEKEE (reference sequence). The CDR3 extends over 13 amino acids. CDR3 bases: TGTGCCAGCAGCTTGGGCGGATACAATGAGCAGTTCTTC. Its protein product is CASSLGGYNEQFF.

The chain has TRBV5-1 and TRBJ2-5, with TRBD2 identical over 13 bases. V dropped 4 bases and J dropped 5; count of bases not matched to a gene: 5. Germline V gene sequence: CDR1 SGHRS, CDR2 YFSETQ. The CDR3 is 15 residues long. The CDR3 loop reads CASSPGTSGAETQYF. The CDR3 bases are TGCGCCAGCAGCCCGGGGACTAGCGGGGCTGAGACCCAGTACTTC.

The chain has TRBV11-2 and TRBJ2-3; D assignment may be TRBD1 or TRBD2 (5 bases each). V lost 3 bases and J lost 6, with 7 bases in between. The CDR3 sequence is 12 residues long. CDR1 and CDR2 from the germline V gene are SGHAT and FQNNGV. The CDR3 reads CASSFGTDTQYF. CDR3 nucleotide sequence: TGTGCCAGCAGCTTCGGGACGGATACGCAGTATTTT.

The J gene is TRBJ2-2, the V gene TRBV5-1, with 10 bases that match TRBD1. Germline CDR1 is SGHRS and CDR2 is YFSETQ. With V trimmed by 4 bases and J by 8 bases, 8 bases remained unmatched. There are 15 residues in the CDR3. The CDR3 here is CASSRQGAFEGELFF. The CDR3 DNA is TGCGCCAGCAGCCGACAGGGGGCTTTCGAAGGGGAGCTGTTTTTT.

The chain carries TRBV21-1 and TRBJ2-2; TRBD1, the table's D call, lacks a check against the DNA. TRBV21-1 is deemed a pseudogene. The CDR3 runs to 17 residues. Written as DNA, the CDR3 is TGTGCCAGCAGCAAAAGTGGCAGGGGTTATCAGACCGGGGAGCTGTTTTTT. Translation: CASSKSGRGYQTGELFF.

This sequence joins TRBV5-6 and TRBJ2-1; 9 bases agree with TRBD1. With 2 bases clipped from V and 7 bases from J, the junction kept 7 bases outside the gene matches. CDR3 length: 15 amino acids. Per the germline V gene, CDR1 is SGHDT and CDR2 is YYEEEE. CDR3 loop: CASSFPGQGLNEQFF. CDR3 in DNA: TGTGCCAGCAGCTTCCCGGGACAGGGATTGAATGAGCAGTTCTTC.

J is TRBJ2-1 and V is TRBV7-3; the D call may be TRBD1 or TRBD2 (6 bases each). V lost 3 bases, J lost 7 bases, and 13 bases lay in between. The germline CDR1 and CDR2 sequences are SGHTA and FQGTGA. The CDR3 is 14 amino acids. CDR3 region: CASSFGGGLNEQFF. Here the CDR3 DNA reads TGTGCCAGCAGCTTTGGAGGGGGGCTTAATGAGCAGTTCTTC.

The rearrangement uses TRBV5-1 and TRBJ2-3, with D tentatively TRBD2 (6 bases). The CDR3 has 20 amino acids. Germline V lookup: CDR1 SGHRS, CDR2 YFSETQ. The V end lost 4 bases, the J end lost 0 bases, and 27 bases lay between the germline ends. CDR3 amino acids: CASSASVGGVVPLSTDTQYF. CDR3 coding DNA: TGCGCCAGCAGCGCGTCCGTTGGCGGGGTCGTCCCCCTAAGCACAGATACGCAGTATTTT.

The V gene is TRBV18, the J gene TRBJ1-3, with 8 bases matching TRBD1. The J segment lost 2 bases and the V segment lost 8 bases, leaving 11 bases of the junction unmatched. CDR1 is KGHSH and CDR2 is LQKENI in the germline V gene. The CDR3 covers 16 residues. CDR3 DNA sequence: TGTGCCAGCCAACGGACAGGGACTATCGCTGGAAACACCATATATTTT. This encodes CASQRTGTIAGNTIYF.

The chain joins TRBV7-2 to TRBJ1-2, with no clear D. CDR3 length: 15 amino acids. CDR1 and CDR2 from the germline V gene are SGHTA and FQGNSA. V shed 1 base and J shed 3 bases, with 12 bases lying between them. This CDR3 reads CASSLGGGKDYGYTF. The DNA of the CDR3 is TGTGCCAGCAGCTTAGGAGGCGGAAAGGACTATGGCTACACCTTC.

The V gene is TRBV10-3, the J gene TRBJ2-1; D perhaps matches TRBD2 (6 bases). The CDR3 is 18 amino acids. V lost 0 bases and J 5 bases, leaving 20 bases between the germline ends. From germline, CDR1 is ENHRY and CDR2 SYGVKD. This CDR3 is CAISESRRGSATNNEQFF. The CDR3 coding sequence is TGTGCCATCAGTGAGTCGAGGCGGGGTTCTGCAACCAACAATGAGCAGTTCTTC.

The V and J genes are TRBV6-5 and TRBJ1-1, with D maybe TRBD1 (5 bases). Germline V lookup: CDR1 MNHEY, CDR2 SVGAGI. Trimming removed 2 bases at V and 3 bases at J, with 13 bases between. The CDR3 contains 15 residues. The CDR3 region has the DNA TGTGCCAGCAGTTACGCCCTAGTAGGGGACACTGAAGCTTTCTTT. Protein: CASSYALVGDTEAFF.

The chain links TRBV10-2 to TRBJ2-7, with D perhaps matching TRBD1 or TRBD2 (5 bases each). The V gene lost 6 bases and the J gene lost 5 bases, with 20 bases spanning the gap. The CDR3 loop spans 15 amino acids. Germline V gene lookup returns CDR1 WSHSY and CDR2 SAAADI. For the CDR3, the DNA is TGCGCCAGCAGGGCCGGACACTCCGGAGGAAACGAGCAGTACTTC. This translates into CASRAGHSGGNEQYF.

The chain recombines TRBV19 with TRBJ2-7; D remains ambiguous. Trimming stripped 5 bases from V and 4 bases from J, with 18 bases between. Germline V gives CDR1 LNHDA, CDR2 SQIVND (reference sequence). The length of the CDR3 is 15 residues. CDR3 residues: CASSQTAYNNYEQYF. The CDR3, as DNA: TGTGCCAGTAGTCAAACGGCCTACAATAATTACGAGCAGTACTTC.

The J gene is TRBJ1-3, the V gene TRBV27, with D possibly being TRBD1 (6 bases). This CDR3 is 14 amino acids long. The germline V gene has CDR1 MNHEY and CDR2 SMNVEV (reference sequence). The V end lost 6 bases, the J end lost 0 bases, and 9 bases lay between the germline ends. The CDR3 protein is CASRDRYSGNTIYF. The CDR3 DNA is TGTGCCAGCAGAGACAGGTACTCTGGAAACACCATATATTTT.

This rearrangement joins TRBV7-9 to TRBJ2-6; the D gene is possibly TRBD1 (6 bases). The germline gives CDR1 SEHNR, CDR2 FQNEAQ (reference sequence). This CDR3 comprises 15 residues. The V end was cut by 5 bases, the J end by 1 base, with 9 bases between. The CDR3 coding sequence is TGTGCCAGCAGCCATACAGGGTCTGGGGCCAACGTCCTGACTTTC. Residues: CASSHTGSGANVLTF.

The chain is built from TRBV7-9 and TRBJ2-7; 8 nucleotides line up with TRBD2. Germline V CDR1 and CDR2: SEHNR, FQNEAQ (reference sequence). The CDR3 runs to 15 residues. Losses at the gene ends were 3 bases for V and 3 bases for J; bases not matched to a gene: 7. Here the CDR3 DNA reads TGTGCCAGCAGCTTTGACCGGGGGGGCGGCTACGAGCAGTACTTC. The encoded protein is CASSFDRGGGYEQYF. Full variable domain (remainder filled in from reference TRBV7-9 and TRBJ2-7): DTGVSQNPRHKITKRGQNVTFRCDPISEHNRLYWYRQTLGQGPEFLTYFQNEAQLEKSRLLSDRFSAERPKGSFSTLEIQRTEQGDSAMYLCASSFDRGGGYEQYFGPGTRLTVT.

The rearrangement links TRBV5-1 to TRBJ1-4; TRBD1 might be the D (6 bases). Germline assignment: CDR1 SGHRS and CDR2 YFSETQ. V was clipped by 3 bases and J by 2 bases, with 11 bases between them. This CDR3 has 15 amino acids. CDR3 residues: CASSSQGGTNEKLFF. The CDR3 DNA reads TGCGCCAGCAGCTCACAGGGAGGGACTAATGAAAAACTGTTTTTT.

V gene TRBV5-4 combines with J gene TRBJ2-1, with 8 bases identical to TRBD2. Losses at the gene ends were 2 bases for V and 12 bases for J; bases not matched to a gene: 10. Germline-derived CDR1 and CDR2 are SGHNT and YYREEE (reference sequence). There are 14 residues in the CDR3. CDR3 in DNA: TGTGCCAGCAGCTTCCGAGCGGGGGTGGGTGGGCAGTTCTTC. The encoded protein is CASSFRAGVGGQFF.

The CDR3 nucleotides read TGTGCCAGCAGCACGACAGGAGGAAACACCATATATTTT. As protein: CASSTTGGNTIYF. V gene TRBV7-3 combines with J gene TRBJ1-3; possibly TRBD1 for D (6 bases). Per the germline V gene, CDR1 is SGHTA and CDR2 is FQGTGA. The CDR3 consists of 13 residues. The V and J ends lost 5 bases and 4 bases respectively, with 9 bases between them.

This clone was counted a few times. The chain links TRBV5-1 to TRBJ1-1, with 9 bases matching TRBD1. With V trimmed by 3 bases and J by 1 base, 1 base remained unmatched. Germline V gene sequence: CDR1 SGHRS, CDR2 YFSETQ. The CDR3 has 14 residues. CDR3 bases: TGCGCCAGCAGCTCGGGACAGGGGAACACTGAAGCTTTCTTT. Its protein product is CASSSGQGNTEAFF.

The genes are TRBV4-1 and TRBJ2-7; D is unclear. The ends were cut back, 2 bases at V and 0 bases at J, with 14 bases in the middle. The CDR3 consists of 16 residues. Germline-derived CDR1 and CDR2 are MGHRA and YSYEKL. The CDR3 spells CASSQLTKPSSYEQYF. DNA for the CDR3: TGCGCCAGCAGCCAACTCACGAAGCCGTCCTCCTACGAGCAGTACTTC.

The CDR3 protein is CASSPNGGPTEAFF. Written as DNA, the CDR3 is TGTGCCAGCAGCCCTAATGGGGGGCCCACTGAAGCTTTCTTT. The chain couples TRBV11-3 to TRBJ1-1; D may be TRBD1 (6 bases). V gave up 5 bases and J gave up 4 bases, with 14 bases separating them. This CDR3 is 14 amino acids long. Germline CDR1 is SGHNT and CDR2 is YENEEA. The full variable domain, completed using reference TRBV11-3 and TRBJ1-1, is EAGVVQSPRYKIIEKKQPVAFWCNPISGHNTLYWYLQNLGQGPELLIRYENEEAVDDSQLPKDRFSAERLKGVDSTLKIQPAELGDSAVYLCASSPNGGPTEAFFGQGTRLTVV.

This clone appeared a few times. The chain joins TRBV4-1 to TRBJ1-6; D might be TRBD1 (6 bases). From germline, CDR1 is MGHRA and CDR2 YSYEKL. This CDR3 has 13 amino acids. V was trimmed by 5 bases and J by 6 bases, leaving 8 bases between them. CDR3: CASSSTGNSPLHF. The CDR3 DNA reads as TGCGCCAGCAGCTCGACAGGTAATTCACCCCTCCACTTT.